The following is a TCR beta chain sequence with its context. Its antigen is still unknown. Per-base quality was not reported, and no clone a single base away is much larger than it. Deletion took 4 bases off V and 5 bases off J, with a span of 18 bases between the germline ends. The cysteine opens and the phenylalanine closes a CDR3 of 16 amino acids. Left in the record is the CDR3 DNA by itself, 48 bases read in frame from the first base. The TCR beta CDR3 regions were amplified from RNA transcripts. For the first round of RT-PCR on the TCR CDR3, the HTBI primer set was used together with the Qiagen OneStep RT-PCR kit. Libraries were constructed in a second round of multiplex PCR, after which size selection and purification were performed. The libraries were sequenced on an Illumina HiSeq2000 using paired-end 100 bp reads. The study's processing was this. Raw data were processed with SOAPnuke, discarding reads with adapters, uncalled bases, mean Phred below 15, or no exact constant-primer or identifier match. COPE v1.2.5 was used to merge the high-quality paired reads, and each unique nucleotide sequence was defined as a clonotype. MiTCR v1.1 was used to align clonotypes to the IMGT TRBV, TRBD and TRBJ reference segments. Analysis was restricted to V-J combinations with a frequency above 0.0001, which covered roughly 99% of repertoires. The TCS score was defined as the ratio of F50 (clonal expansion) to E x V (chaos), calculated using BLOSUM62-based TCRdist between CDR3 peptides within each V-J. Welch's t-statistics and random forest reduced some 510 V-J features to some 14, which were used in a naive Bayes classifier (R e1071). Using fastp at Q25 and MiXCR, TCRdb reprocessed the public reads and kept productive beta chains. Duplicate CDR3 protein sequences are folded into a single record with the most common DNA and genes. TCRdb's processing, not the authors' own work, is the source of the V and J calls. The sample contains 300,000 or so distinct CDR3 sequences, 21% of them found a single time. The ten biggest clones cover around 50% of the sample.

Graves' hyperthyroidism was defined as stable when no progression to ophthalmopathy occurred over 18 months of follow-up. Hyperthyroidism patients were newly diagnosed, had a disease duration of under 2 months, and were aged 18 to 65 years. Any patient with an uncontrolled infection, another autoimmune disease, pregnancy or lactation was excluded. Diagnoses were based on clinical symptoms, serum thyroxine and TRAb, thyroid ultrasound and orbital computed tomography. PBMCs were isolated from approximately 10 ml of fresh peripheral blood by Ficoll-Paque density gradient centrifugation. Total RNA was extracted using Trizol reagent, and RNA quality was assessed on an Agilent 2100 Bioanalyzer. The data originate from a study of T cells in Graves' hyperthyroidism and ophthalmopathy (dated by TCRdb to the late 2010s). As for the study more broadly: Peripheral blood was collected at initial diagnosis, before any treatment. TCR V-J signatures able to tell the groups apart were searched for in a discovery cohort of 90 to 100 patients, of whom 40 to 45 had Graves' ophthalmopathy and 55 to 60 had stable Graves' hyperthyroidism. Prospective prediction of ophthalmopathy was tested in an independent validation cohort consisting of 18 hyperthyroidism patients and 15 or so patients who later progressed to ophthalmopathy. The 100 discovery patients were randomly split 7:3 into training and test sets. Thyroid tissue and blood T-cell repertoires from roughly six Graves' hyperthyroidism patients were also compared in the study. After sampling, hyperthyroidism patients received methimazole starting at 30 mg daily, and ophthalmopathy patients received high-dose intravenous methylprednisolone. TCR Vbeta CDR3 sequencing of 140 or so peripheral blood samples (around 45 ophthalmopathy, 75 to 80 hyperthyroidism and approximately 17 progressor patients) is reported in the paper.

Study-wide conclusions, independent of this receptor: Most expanded thyroid clonotypes (frequency above 0.001) were also detected in blood, a finding suggesting that blood repertoires may reflect thyroid immune responses. No statistical method was used to fix the sample size in advance, and group allocation was not hidden from the investigators. In validation, the model predicted progression to ophthalmopathy a median of roughly 6.1 months before onset, with over 60% sensitivity and roughly 73% specificity. In cross-validation, a model built on a 13 V-J signature told ophthalmopathy apart from stable hyperthyroidism with less than 90% sensitivity and approximately 84% specificity, and in testing the same model reached 80%/75%.

What was sequenced was blood. The chain couples TRBV12-3 or TRBV12-4 to TRBJ2-1; a tentative D match to TRBD2 spans 6 bases. The receptor was derived from a woman in her forties or fifties with Graves' hyperthyroidism. The CDR3 is CASSSLGSGYHNEQFF. Read as DNA, the sequence is TGTGCCAGCAGTTCCCTGGGTAGCGGCTATCACAATGAGCAGTTCTTC.